The sequence of this T cell receptor (beta chain) was determined in a study of shared clonotypes between healthy human individuals. Findings of the study overall: Larger estimated richness was generally seen in naive subsets than in memory subsets.

CDR3 length: 15 amino acids. Per germline, CDR1 GTSNPN and CDR2 SVGIG (reference sequence). V was clipped by 0 bases and J by 5 bases; unmatched bases: 8. Genomic DNA belonging to each subset was distributed in equal measure over several immunoSEQ plates. Here immunoSEQ multiplex PCR was the method, and the copy in TCRdb shows in-frame clones only, minus some. The table lists millions of clones, around 94% of them singletons, with roughly 0.13% in the top ten. As concerns this clone: Its antigen is not known.

Sequences were obtained from naive CD4+ T cells sorted from blood. Subset given: CD45RA+ positively selected. This clonotype originated in a young man in good health. This rearrangement joins TRBV30 to TRBJ1-2, with 8 positions matching TRBD1. The CDR3 sequence is CAWSVQPGQVYGYTF. The CDR3 DNA reads as TGTGCCTGGAGTGTACAACCGGGACAGGTTTATGGCTACACCTTC.